The 7 T cell receptor beta chains below all came from one sample that was sequenced in a study of shared clonotypes between healthy human individuals. Naive CD8 cells, CD45RO-negative and positively selected for CCR7, excluded terminally differentiated effector memory CD45RA+ cells. Generated by immunoSEQ multiplex PCR, the TCRdb table keeps only in-frame clones and is missing some. The sample contains about 700,000 clones, about 91% of which appear only once. The sequencing sample was made of naive CD8+ T cells sorted from blood. Receptors were obtained from a man in his thirties or forties in good health.

This sequence joins TRBV13 and TRBJ2-7, with D possibly matching TRBD1 (6 bases). Between the trimmed V and J ends, which lost 4 bases and 5 bases, there was a span of 15 bases. The CDR3 spans 14 residues. The V gene's germline CDR1 is PRHDT and CDR2 FYEKMQ (reference sequence). DNA of the CDR3: TGTGCCAGCAGCTCAGCTACAGGGTTCCACGAGCAGTACTTC. Translating gives CASSSATGFHEQYF.

The chain joins TRBV27 to TRBJ2-1, with D hard to call. V lost 2 bases and J lost 0, with 8 bases in between. The CDR3 loop spans 15 amino acids. CDR1 is MNHEY and CDR2 is SMNVEV in the germline V gene (reference sequence). CDR3: CASSLAPSSYNEQFF. Written as DNA, the CDR3 is TGTGCCAGCAGTTTAGCCCCAAGCTCCTACAATGAGCAGTTCTTC.

This chain joins TRBV5-1 and TRBJ1-1, with D possibly matching TRBD1 (6 bases). The ends were cut back, 6 bases at V and 0 bases at J, with 12 bases in the middle. The CDR3 length is 14 residues. The germline CDR1 and CDR2 sequences are SGHRS and YFSETQ. The CDR3 sequence is CASTEGGMNTEAFF. The CDR3 DNA is TGCGCCAGCACCGAGGGGGGCATGAACACTGAAGCTTTCTTT.

This clone was detected once. The chain is built from TRBV2 and TRBJ1-4; no firm D call. Germline CDR1 is SNHLY and CDR2 is FYNNEI. The CDR3 loop spans 15 amino acids. V lost 6 bases and J 0 bases, leaving 11 bases between the germline ends. The CDR3 DNA is TGTGCCAGCAGCAACTCAGATGCAACTAATGAAAAACTGTTTTTT. Its translation: CASSNSDATNEKLFF.

The rearrangement joins TRBV21-1 to TRBJ1-2; TRBD1, as called in the table, went unchecked against the DNA. TRBV21-1 has pseudogene status. This CDR3 has 17 residues. CDR3 sequence reads: CASSGPQGPRSNYGYTF. The DNA for the CDR3 is TGTGCCAGCAGCGGACCACAGGGGCCGCGCTCTAACTATGGCTACACCTTC.

In nucleotides, the CDR3 is TGTGCCAGTAGTGAGCACAGGGGCACTGAAGCTTTCTTT. Protein: CASSEHRGTEAFF. The genes are TRBV19 and TRBJ1-1; 7 bases map to TRBD1. CDR3 length equals 13 residues. With V trimmed by 5 bases and J by 4 bases, 4 bases remained unmatched. Looked up from germline, CDR1 is LNHDA and CDR2 is SQIVND (reference sequence). The complete variable domain, with remaining parts taken from reference TRBV19 and TRBJ1-1, reads DGGITQSPKYLFRKEGQNVTLSCEQNLNHDAMYWYRQDPGQGLRLIYYSQIVNDFQKGDIAEGYSVSREKKESFPLTVTSAQKNPTAFYLCASSEHRGTEAFFGQGTRLTVV.

This clone occurred a few times. This chain joins TRBV6-6 and TRBJ2-3, with D tentatively TRBD1 (5 bases). The CDR3 spans 15 residues. Germline loops: CDR1 MNHNY, CDR2 SVGAGI (reference sequence). V dropped 2 bases and J dropped 4 bases, with 13 bases sitting between them. The CDR3 bases are TGTGCCAGCAGTTACCGCAGGGAAAGGGCAGATACGCAGTATTTT. It is translated as CASSYRRERADTQYF.